A single sample gave rise to the 19 T cell receptor beta chains below, sequenced in a study of radiotherapy plus CTLA-4 blockade in lung cancer (dated by TCRdb to the late 2010s). Library method: the immunoSEQ multiplex PCR assay. In TCRdb, the immuneACCESS table is reduced to in-frame sequences with V and J assigned. These tables do not hold every clone; where another copy was compared, an unresolved V gene accounts for under half, and the others remain unexplained. In all, the sample holds 75,000 or so clones, and about 80% of those were seen once. The biggest ten clones account for around 7% of the sample. The sequencing here drew on peripheral blood, taken from a patient treated with radiotherapy plus ipilimumab. All receptors come from a human donor with non-small cell lung cancer who had a complete response to radiotherapy plus ipilimumab.

On this clone: Sequence at one end of the junction differs from germline and may be a read error. CDR3 in DNA: TGTGCCAGCAGCGTAGGCAGGCCCCTGGCGAACACTGAAGCTTTCTTT. Translating gives CASSVGRPLANTEAFF. The gene calls are TRBV13 and TRBJ1-1; D gene ambiguous. The CDR3 totals 16 residues. Germline CDR1 is PRHDT and CDR2 is FYEKMQ (reference sequence).

This clone appeared a single time. This chain links TRBV6-1 with TRBJ2-4, with D unresolved. The CDR3 runs 15 residues. V was trimmed by 3 bases and J by 1 base, leaving 10 bases between them. Germline-derived CDR1 and CDR2 are MNHNS and SASEGT. CDR3 sequence reads: CASSDLGTAKNIQYF. DNA for the CDR3: TGTGCCAGCAGTGATCTAGGAACGGCCAAAAACATTCAGTACTTC.

The gene calls are TRBV29-1 and TRBJ2-2; a weak D match, TRBD1 (6 bases). The CDR3 has 15 residues. V was shortened by 0 bases and J by 4 bases, with 12 bases between the two germline ends. Germline V gives CDR1 SQVTM, CDR2 ANQGSEA. DNA for the CDR3: TGCAGCGTTGAAGAAGCCGACAGGTCCACCGGGGAGCTGTTTTTT. This encodes CSVEEADRSTGELFF.

This chain links TRBV7-9 with TRBJ1-5; D possibly corresponds to TRBD1 (6 bases). The CDR3 runs 17 residues. V was trimmed by 5 bases and J by 5 bases, leaving 22 bases between them. Germline assignment: CDR1 SEHNR and CDR2 FQNEAQ (reference sequence). This CDR3 is CASSPGRPGHYDQPQHF. DNA for the CDR3: TGTGCCAGCAGCCCAGGCCGACCGGGACATTACGATCAGCCCCAGCATTTT. The variable domain in full, with the rest retrieved from reference TRBV7-9 and TRBJ1-5, is DTGVSQNPRHKITKRGQNVTFRCDPISEHNRLYWYRQTLGQGPEFLTYFQNEAQLEKSRLLSDRFSAERPKGSFSTLEIQRTEQGDSAMYLCASSPGRPGHYDQPQHFGDGTRLSIL.

The chain is built from TRBV9 and TRBJ1-3; D unresolved. The germline gives CDR1 SGDLS, CDR2 YYNGEE. This CDR3 has 17 residues. Trimming took 4 bases from V and 0 from J, leaving 17 bases between them. In DNA, the CDR3 is TGTGCCAGCAGCTTAGCCCTAGACGGGTCCTCTGGAAACACCATATATTTT. It translates to CASSLALDGSSGNTIYF.

In its sample, this clone was seen a few times. The chain links TRBV30 to TRBJ1-3; D possibly corresponds to TRBD1 (5 bases). The germline CDR1 and CDR2 sequences are GTSNPN and SVGIG (reference sequence). The V gene lost 0 bases and the J gene lost 7 bases, with 7 bases spanning the gap. The length of the CDR3 is 12 residues. This chain's CDR3 is CAWSVDTNTIYF. The CDR3 DNA is TGTGCCTGGAGTGTGGACACGAACACCATATATTTT.

As concerns this clone: Other DNA variants within this sample encode the same CDR3. The chain uses TRBV2 and TRBJ1-2; D is uncertain. The CDR3 is 12 amino acids. In germline, CDR1 is SNHLY, CDR2 FYNNEI. V was clipped by 2 bases and J by 7 bases, with 8 bases between them. The CDR3 reads CASSELGGGYTF. The CDR3 DNA reads as TGTGCCAGCAGTGAACTGGGTGGTGGCTACACCTTC.

V is TRBV21-1 and J is TRBJ2-3; the table's D call, TRBD2, was not checked against the DNA. TRBV21-1 is deemed a pseudogene. CDR3 size: 17 residues. CDR3 sequence reads: CASRDRGLSFCTDTQYF. The CDR3 nucleotides read TGTGCCAGCAGGGATAGAGGGCTGAGTTTTTGCACAGATACGCAGTATTTT.

This clone was observed a few times. The genes are TRBV7-8 and TRBJ2-5, with D maybe TRBD2 (5 bases). The CDR3 sequence is 13 residues long. Trimming shortened V by 3 bases and J by 1 base, and 6 bases separated the two germline ends. From germline, CDR1 is SGHVS and CDR2 FQNEAQ. The CDR3 sequence is CASSFSVQETQYF. The DNA for the CDR3 is TGTGCCAGCAGCTTTAGCGTCCAAGAGACCCAGTACTTC.

This sequence joins TRBV30 and TRBJ1-6; 9 bases are a match to TRBD1. There are 18 residues in the CDR3. V lost 7 bases, J lost 1 base, and 14 bases stayed unmatched. CDR1 and CDR2 (germline): GTSNPN, SVGIG (reference sequence). The CDR3 region is CAYTPGQGVFSYNSPLHF. CDR3 DNA sequence: TGTGCCTACACTCCGGGACAGGGTGTATTTTCCTATAATTCACCCCTCCACTTT.

The chain recombines TRBV29-1 with TRBJ1-1, with 7 bases identical to TRBD1. From germline, CDR1 is SQVTM and CDR2 ANQGSEA. The CDR3 is 16 amino acids. V was pared by 4 bases and J by 0 bases, with 11 bases of the junction left unmatched. The CDR3, as DNA: TGCAGCGTTGCTGACAGGGTCGCACTAATGAACACTGAAGCTTTCTTT. It is translated as CSVADRVALMNTEAFF. Together with reference TRBV29-1 and TRBJ1-1, the CDR3 gives the full variable domain: SAVISQKPSRDICQRGTSLTIQCQVDSQVTMMFWYRQQPGQSLTLIATANQGSEATYESGFVIDKFPISRPNLTFSTLTVSNMSPEDSSIYLCSVADRVALMNTEAFFGQGTRLTVV.

This clone has a handful of counts. The chain carries TRBV19 and TRBJ1-3, with D possibly being TRBD1 (5 bases). Between the trimmed V and J ends, which lost 10 bases and 1 base, there was a span of 11 bases. The CDR3 runs 13 residues. Germline CDR1 is LNHDA and CDR2 is SQIVND (reference sequence). CDR3: CATQQVSGNTIYF. In nucleotides, the CDR3 is TGTGCCACACAACAGGTATCTGGAAACACCATATATTTT.

This clone was counted only a few times. V is TRBV7-8 and J is TRBJ1-3; 9 nucleotides agree with TRBD1. Germline CDR1 is SGHVS and CDR2 is FQNEAQ. This CDR3 is 18 amino acids long. The junction had 12 bases not matched to a gene; V was cut back by 2 bases and J by 4 bases. The CDR3 coding sequence is TGTGCCAGCAGCTTACGGGACAGGGTTACCTTCGGGGGAAACACCATATATTTT. Its protein product is CASSLRDRVTFGGNTIYF.

With respect to this clone: The sample has other DNA sequences that encode this CDR3 too. The gene calls are TRBV6-1 and TRBJ1-1; tentatively, D is TRBD1 (5 bases). The V gene's germline CDR1 is MNHNS and CDR2 SASEGT. The ends were cut back, 0 bases at V and 1 base at J, with 9 bases in the middle. The length of the CDR3 is 15 residues. CDR3 residues: CASSEALTGNTEAFF. The DNA of the CDR3 is TGTGCCAGCAGTGAAGCGCTTACAGGGAACACTGAAGCTTTCTTT.

The chain couples TRBV21-1 to TRBJ2-7; the table's D call of TRBD2 was not tested on the DNA. TRBV21-1 is recorded as a pseudogene. This CDR3 contains 19 residues. CDR3 loop: CASIMLRDRGTSGRGEQYV. For the CDR3, the DNA is TGTGCCAGCATTATGCTACGGGACAGGGGAACTAGCGGGAGAGGCGAGCAGTACGTC.

The chain is built from TRBV6-6 and TRBJ2-3, with D tentatively TRBD2 (5 bases). The CDR3 contains 13 residues. CDR1 MNHNY and CDR2 SVGAGI come from the germline V gene (reference sequence). Trimming took 8 bases from V and 2 from J, leaving 11 bases between them. For the CDR3, the DNA is TGTGCCAGCCAGAAGCGGCTCACAGATACGCAGTATTTT. Its translation is CASQKRLTDTQYF.

This clone has just a few counts. V gene TRBV7-6 combines with J gene TRBJ2-7; D uncertain. This CDR3 is 10 amino acids long. V was pared by 5 bases and J by 6 bases, with 5 bases between. The V gene's germline CDR1 is SGHVS and CDR2 FNYEAQ. The CDR3 DNA reads TGTGCCAGCAGCCTCTCCGAGCAGTACTTC. It translates to CASSLSEQYF.

V gene TRBV14 combines with J gene TRBJ2-5; 8 nucleotides align to TRBD1. V shed 4 bases and J 7 bases; nucleotides not matched to a gene: 8. CDR1 is SGHDN and CDR2 is FVKESK in the germline V gene. The CDR3 sequence is 14 residues long. CDR3 residues: CASSLTGGWRTQYF. The CDR3 region has the DNA TGTGCCAGCAGCCTAACAGGGGGTTGGAGGACCCAGTACTTC.

DNA for the CDR3: TGCGCCAGCAGCATGGGACAGGGGAATGAAAAACTGTTTTTT. It yields the protein CASSMGQGNEKLFF. This chain links TRBV5-1 with TRBJ1-4; TRBD1 agrees at 10 bases. Germline CDR1 reads SGHRS; CDR2 reads YFSETQ. The trim removed 4 bases at V and 5 bases at J, leaving 2 bases unmatched. The CDR3 contains 14 residues.